These 16 T cell receptor beta chains originate from one sample sequenced in a study of human T cells and chemical hapten exposure. Described time point: healthy volunteer bleed at 2 weeks. The starting material, unfractionated whole blood, was used for total RNA extraction. TCRdb reanalysed the RACE reads using MiXCR and keeps one entry per CDR3 protein. The sample lists roughly 49,000 distinct CDR3 sequences; 3.5% to 4.5% were seen once. Sequenced: whole blood. Receptor source: a female donor in good health. Some clones in this sample may be carry-over from other donors' samples.

This clonotype was counted at least ten times. J is TRBJ1-2 and V is TRBV5-4; 10 bases match TRBD1. The CDR3 totals 14 residues. Germline loops: CDR1 SGHNT, CDR2 YYREEE (reference sequence). With 0 bases clipped from V and 4 bases from J, the junction kept 0 bases outside the gene matches. CDR3 nucleotide sequence: TGTGCCAGCAGCTTGGGGACAGGGGGCTATGGCTACACCTTC. Translated: CASSLGTGGYGYTF.

This clonotype was recorded a few times. This chain joins TRBV6-4 and TRBJ1-1; D is undetermined. Trimming shortened V by 8 bases and J by 2 bases, and 12 bases separated the two germline ends. The length of the CDR3 is 13 residues. Looked up from germline, CDR1 is MRHNA and CDR2 is SNTAGT. This chain's CDR3 is CASSSQPNTEAFF. In DNA form, the CDR3 reads TGTGCCAGCTCCAGTCAACCAAACACTGAAGCTTTCTTT.

On this clonotype: A much larger clone lies a single base off, so this may be a read error. J is TRBJ2-6 and V is TRBV3-1; D is unresolved. Germline CDR1 LGHDT, CDR2 YNNKEL (reference sequence). V gave up 0 bases and J gave up 4 bases, with 7 bases separating them. The CDR3 extends over 15 amino acids. CDR3 DNA: TGTGCCAGCAGCCAAGAATATGGCGGGGCCAACGTCCTGACTTTC. This translates into CASSQEYGGANVLTF.

This clonotype showed up many times. The chain combines TRBV9 with TRBJ1-3; no definite D call. Between the trimmed V and J ends, which lost 3 bases and 0 bases, there was a span of 4 bases. The germline CDR1 and CDR2 sequences are SGDLS and YYNGEE. The CDR3 covers 13 residues. CDR3 DNA sequence: TGTGCCAGCAGCGGGCCCTCTGGAAACACCATATATTTT. It encodes CASSGPSGNTIYF.

About this clonotype: Just one base apart from a much larger clone, this may be a read error. This chain joins TRBV5-1 and TRBJ2-3, with a weak D call TRBD1 (5 bases). Germline CDR1 SGHRS, CDR2 YFSETQ. Trimming removed 0 bases at V and 6 bases at J, with 17 bases between. The CDR3 loop spans 16 amino acids. This CDR3 is CASSLVGLSGSDTQYF. CDR3 nucleotides: TGCGCCAGCAGCTTGGTCGGGCTTTCAGGGTCTGATACGCAGTATTTT. The full variable domain, its missing parts supplied by reference TRBV5-1 and TRBJ2-3, is KAGVTQTPRYLIKTRGQQVTLSCSPISGHRSVSWYQQTPGQGLQFLFEYFSETQRNKGNFPGRFSGRQFSNSRSEMNVSTLELGDSALYLCASSLVGLSGSDTQYFGPGTRLTVL.

V and J are TRBV5-1 and TRBJ2-2; D is undetermined. Germline CDR1 is SGHRS and CDR2 is YFSETQ. This CDR3 has 14 residues. V was pared by 2 bases and J by 3 bases, with 8 bases between. The CDR3, as DNA: TGCGCCAGCAGCTTAGAAGGGTACACCGGGGAGCTGTTTTTT. This encodes CASSLEGYTGELFF. The entire variable domain, with the rest obtained from reference TRBV5-1 and TRBJ2-2, is as follows: KAGVTQTPRYLIKTRGQQVTLSCSPISGHRSVSWYQQTPGQGLQFLFEYFSETQRNKGNFPGRFSGRQFSNSRSEMNVSTLELGDSALYLCASSLEGYTGELFFGEGSRLTVL.

This clonotype was seen at least ten times. The gene calls are TRBV7-8 and TRBJ2-7; unclear D gene. The CDR3 length is 15 residues. Germline values: CDR1 SGHVS, CDR2 FQNEAQ. The V and J ends lost 5 bases and 12 bases respectively, with 26 bases between them. The CDR3 spells CASSVILAGRSTSYF. The CDR3 nucleotides are TGTGCCAGCAGCGTAATTTTGGCAGGCCGATCTACGTCGTACTTC.

This clonotype was counted between two and nine times. V and J are TRBV29-1 and TRBJ2-1; 7 bases line up with TRBD1. The CDR3 consists of 18 residues. V lost 0 bases to trimming and J lost 6 bases; unmatched junction nucleotides: 17. CDR1 is SQVTM and CDR2 is ANQGSEA in the germline V gene. DNA of the CDR3: TGCAGCGTTGAAGAGAACCGACAAGGGGGCAATAGGGGCAATGAGCAGTTCTTC. It specifies CSVEENRQGGNRGNEQFF.

To note about this clonotype: A much larger clone differs by one base, so this may be a read error. The V and J genes are TRBV30 and TRBJ2-7; 8 bases are a match to TRBD2. Germline V CDR1 and CDR2: GTSNPN, SVGIG (reference sequence). The CDR3 runs to 14 residues. The CDR3 sequence: CARSTGGGTYEQYF. CDR3 in DNA: TGTGCCCGGAGTACTGGCGGGGGGACCTACGAGCAGTACTTC.

The table lists this clonotype with many counts. The chain couples TRBV12-3 or TRBV12-4 to TRBJ2-7; the match to TRBD2 covers 11 bases. CDR3 length: 15 amino acids. Trimming took 0 bases from V and 2 from J; bases not matched to a gene: 0. The CDR3 sequence: CASSLASGGAYEQYF. CDR3 nucleotide sequence: TGTGCCAGCAGTTTAGCTAGCGGGGGGGCCTACGAGCAGTACTTC.

This clonotype occurred many times. The chain joins TRBV20-1 to TRBJ2-7; 9 bases agree with TRBD1. CDR3 length: 15 amino acids. V shed 6 bases, J shed 0 bases, and the junction held 9 bases outside the gene matches. Per the germline V gene, CDR1 is DFQATT and CDR2 is SNEGSKA (reference sequence). CDR3 bases: TGCAGTGCAACTTCGGGACAGGGTGGCTCCTACGAGCAGTACTTC. This translates into CSATSGQGGSYEQYF.

This clonotype showed up many times. The CDR3 bases are TGTGCCAGCAGCGTGAGCGGGGAGGCAGATACGCAGTATTTT. Translating gives CASSVSGEADTQYF. This sequence joins TRBV7-9 and TRBJ2-3, with 7 nucleotides matching TRBD2. The J segment lost 4 bases and the V segment lost 5 bases, leaving 6 bases of the junction unmatched. Germline V gives CDR1 SEHNR, CDR2 FQNEAQ (reference sequence). This CDR3 is built from 14 residues.

This clonotype occurred many times. The chain joins TRBV6-2 or TRBV6-3 to TRBJ2-3, with 7 nucleotides matching TRBD1. Looked up from germline, CDR1 is MNHEY and CDR2 is SVGEGT. V lost 7 bases, J lost 2 bases, and 9 bases stayed unmatched. The CDR3 covers 15 residues. This CDR3 reads CASKGDRPYTDTQYF. Here the CDR3 DNA reads TGTGCCAGCAAGGGGGACAGACCTTACACAGATACGCAGTATTTT.

This clonotype is classed as medium-sized. V and J are TRBV11-2 and TRBJ2-7; TRBD2 agrees at 8 bases. Germline V gene data show CDR1 as SGHAT and CDR2 as FQNNGV. V shed 1 base and J 6 bases; nucleotides not matched to a gene: 11. CDR3 size: 16 residues. This CDR3 reads CASSLGPGLDGLEQYF. DNA for the CDR3: TGTGCCAGCAGCTTAGGGCCGGGACTAGACGGCCTCGAGCAGTACTTC.

In this sample, this clonotype turned up a few times. The V call is TRBV6-1, the J call TRBJ1-2; no clear D gene. Looked up from germline, CDR1 is MNHNS and CDR2 is SASEGT. CDR3 length: 15 residues. Trimming cost V 3 bases and J 5 bases, with 16 bases left between them. The CDR3 nucleotides are TGTGCCAGCAGTGAGGTCCGTTCTCGATTGTATGGCTACACCTTC. Residues: CASSEVRSRLYGYTF.

V gene TRBV19 combines with J gene TRBJ1-5; D is possibly TRBD1 (6 bases). Deletions cut 6 bases from V and 7 bases from J, with 13 bases between. Germline lookup yields CDR1 LNHDA and CDR2 SQIVND (reference sequence). The CDR3 is made up of 13 amino acids. The CDR3 region is CASSEQGRQPQHF. CDR3 nucleotides: TGTGCCAGTAGCGAACAGGGTAGGCAGCCCCAGCATTTT.